This TCR beta chain was documented in a study of response to subunit inactivated influenza vaccine. TCRdb re-derived calls from the RT-PCR reads in MiXCR, one entry per CDR3 protein. This table holds around 580,000 distinct CDR3 sequences, about 15% found once. This clonotype showed up just a few times. In germline, CDR1 is DFQATT, CDR2 SNEGSKA (reference sequence). The CDR3 runs 15 residues. J gave up 4 bases and V 0 bases, and 5 bases lay outside the gene matches. This TCR was sampled from a man between 50 and 59 years old who received an inactivated influenza vaccine. Sequenced here: PBMCs from blood, sampled 11 to 12 days after vaccination. The chain employs TRBV20-1 and TRBJ2-2; 7 bases agree with TRBD1. CDR3 sequence reads: CSARDSGQATGELFF. The CDR3 region has the DNA TGCAGTGCTAGAGACTCAGGACAGGCCACCGGGGAGCTGTTTTTT.